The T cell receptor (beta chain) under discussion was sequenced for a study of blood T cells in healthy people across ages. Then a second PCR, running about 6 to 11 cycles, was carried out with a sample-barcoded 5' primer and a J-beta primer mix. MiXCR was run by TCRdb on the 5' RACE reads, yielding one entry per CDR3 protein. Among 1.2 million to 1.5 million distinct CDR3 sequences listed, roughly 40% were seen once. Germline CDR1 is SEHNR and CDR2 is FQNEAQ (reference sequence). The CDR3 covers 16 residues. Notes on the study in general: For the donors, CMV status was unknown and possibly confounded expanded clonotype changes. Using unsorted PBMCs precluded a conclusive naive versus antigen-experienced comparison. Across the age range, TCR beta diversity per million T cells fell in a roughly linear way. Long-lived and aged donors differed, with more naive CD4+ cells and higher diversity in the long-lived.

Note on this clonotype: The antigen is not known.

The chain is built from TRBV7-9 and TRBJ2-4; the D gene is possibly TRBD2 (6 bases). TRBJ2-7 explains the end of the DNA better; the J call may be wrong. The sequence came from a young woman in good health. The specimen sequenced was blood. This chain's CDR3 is CASSRVGGTGWDEQYF. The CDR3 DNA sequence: TGTGCCAGCAGCCGCGTCGGGGGAACGGGCTGGGACGAGCAGTACTTC.